The 22 T cell receptor beta chains below all came from one sample that was sequenced in a study of blood T cell repertoires in COVID-19. Only in-frame clones appear in the TCRdb table, and some are missing; sequencing was by immunoSEQ multiplex PCR. The sample holds fewer than 700,000 clones, roughly nine tenths seen once. Sequenced input: peripheral blood. Receptor source: a woman in her 50s with COVID-19, enrolled during active disease.

V usage is TRBV5-1 and J usage is TRBJ1-2; weak D call: TRBD1 (6 bases). Trimming shortened V by 4 bases and J by 7 bases, and 11 bases separated the two germline ends. The germline V gene encodes CDR1 SGHRS and CDR2 YFSETQ. This CDR3 is built from 12 residues. The CDR3 region is CASSEGGVGYTF. The CDR3 nucleotides read TGCGCCAGCAGCGAAGGGGGGGTTGGCTACACCTTC.

CDR3 residues: CASSEGQAELFF. The CDR3 DNA reads as TGTGCCAGCAGTGAAGGACAGGCAGAACTGTTTTTT. The chain links TRBV12-3 or TRBV12-4 to TRBJ1-4; TRBD1 matches at 7 bases. The CDR3 spans 12 residues. J was trimmed by 12 bases and V by 5 bases; bases with no gene match: 6.

V gene TRBV7-9 combines with J gene TRBJ1-2; weak D call: TRBD1 (6 bases). Per germline, CDR1 SEHNR and CDR2 FQNEAQ (reference sequence). The CDR3 loop spans 14 amino acids. Trimming pared 3 bases from V and 4 bases from J, leaving 12 bases between. CDR3 in DNA: TGTGCCAGCAGCTTTCCCGGGACACCCTATGGCTACACCTTC. It is translated as CASSFPGTPYGYTF. The full variable domain, rest sourced from reference TRBV7-9 and TRBJ1-2, is DTGVSQNPRHKITKRGQNVTFRCDPISEHNRLYWYRQTLGQGPEFLTYFQNEAQLEKSRLLSDRFSAERPKGSFSTLEIQRTEQGDSAMYLCASSFPGTPYGYTFGSGTRLTVV.

The rearrangement joins TRBV18 to TRBJ1-5, with 8 bases aligning to TRBD1. Losses at the gene ends were 3 bases for V and 2 bases for J; bases not matched to a gene: 9. The CDR3 covers 17 residues. Germline loops: CDR1 KGHSH, CDR2 LQKENI. CDR3 sequence (DNA): TGTGCCAGCTCACCCCGTGGTACAGGGGGAGGCAATCAGCCCCAGCATTTT. The encoded protein is CASSPRGTGGGNQPQHF. Full variable domain (outside the CDR3, taken from reference TRBV18 and TRBJ1-5): NAGVMQNPRHLVRRRGQEARLRCSPMKGHSHVYWYRQLPEEGLKFMVYLQKENIIDESGMPKERFSAEFPKEGPSILRIQQVVRGDSAAYFCASSPRGTGGGNQPQHFGDGTRLSIL.

With regard to this clone: The junction does not match germline at one end; this may be a read error. The chain uses TRBV5-6 and TRBJ1-2; the match to TRBD1 covers 9 bases. The CDR3 loop spans 11 amino acids. Germline values: CDR1 SGHDT, CDR2 YYEEEE. The CDR3 coding sequence is TGTGCCAGCAGTTACTTGGGACAGGGAGGATTC. It yields the protein CASSYLGQGGF.

This chain connects TRBV11-3 to TRBJ1-6; 7 nucleotides match TRBD1. Germline V lookup: CDR1 SGHNT, CDR2 YENEEA. V lost 3 bases, J lost 5 bases, and 10 bases stayed unmatched. This CDR3 is 17 amino acids long. The CDR3 DNA reads TGTGCCAGCAGCTTTCTCGGACAGGACGAGGATAATTCACCCCTCCACTTT. It yields the protein CASSFLGQDEDNSPLHF.

This clone showed up just once. This chain joins TRBV9 and TRBJ1-2, with D perhaps TRBD1 (6 bases). The V end lost 3 bases, the J end lost 0 bases, and 12 bases lay between the germline ends. In germline, CDR1 is SGDLS, CDR2 YYNGEE. CDR3 length: 15 residues. The CDR3, as DNA: TGTGCCAGCAGCGGATGGGACAAAACTAACTATGGCTACACCTTC. Amino acids: CASSGWDKTNYGYTF.

The V and J genes are TRBV20-1 and TRBJ2-1; maybe TRBD2 (6 bases). Germline lookup yields CDR1 DFQATT and CDR2 SNEGSKA (reference sequence). The CDR3 runs to 11 residues. Between the trimmed V and J ends, which lost 6 bases and 10 bases, there was a span of 13 bases. CDR3 region: CSAPRRGEQFF. CDR3 DNA: TGCAGTGCCCCGAGGAGGGGCGAGCAGTTCTTC.

The count of this clone is one. This chain joins TRBV9 and TRBJ1-1; the D gene is possibly TRBD1 (5 bases). CDR3 length equals 15 residues. The V gene's germline CDR1 is SGDLS and CDR2 YYNGEE. V lost 0 bases, J lost 4 bases, and 13 bases lay in between. CDR3 sequence: CASSVGGGVATEAFF. The DNA for the CDR3 is TGTGCCAGCAGCGTAGGTGGAGGGGTGGCCACTGAAGCTTTCTTT. The variable domain in full, with the rest retrieved from reference TRBV9 and TRBJ1-1, is DSGVTQTPKHLITATGQRVTLRCSPRSGDLSVYWYQQSLDQGLQFLIQYYNGEERAKGNILERFSAQQFPDLHSELNLSSLELGDSALYFCASSVGGGVATEAFFGQGTRLTVV.

The chain uses TRBV7-7 and TRBJ1-3; 10 bases align to TRBD1. CDR1 SSHAT and CDR2 FNYEAQ come from the germline V gene (reference sequence). V dropped 5 bases and J dropped 2; count of bases not matched to a gene: 3. The CDR3 consists of 15 residues. CDR3 residues: CASSPGTGAGNTIYF. As DNA, the CDR3 is TGTGCCAGCAGCCCCGGGACAGGGGCTGGAAACACCATATATTTT.

In nucleotides, the CDR3 is TGCGCCAGCAGCCGAACAGGTACAACTAATGAAAAACTGTTTTTT. It specifies CASSRTGTTNEKLFF. The chain is built from TRBV4-1 and TRBJ1-4; tentatively, D is TRBD1 (5 bases). This CDR3 is built from 15 residues. The germline V gene has CDR1 MGHRA and CDR2 YSYEKL. Trimming removed 4 bases from V and 0 bases from J, with 9 bases in between.

J is TRBJ1-2 and V is TRBV30; the D gene is possibly TRBD1 (5 bases). Germline CDR1 and CDR2: GTSNPN and SVGIG (reference sequence). This CDR3 is built from 13 residues. Trimming stripped 2 bases from V and 0 bases from J, with 7 bases between. Written as DNA, the CDR3 is TGTGCCTGGAGTCTCAGGGCTAACTATGGCTACACCTTC. Translation gives CAWSLRANYGYTF.

CDR3 in amino acids: CASSMAHRAANEKLFF. CDR3 DNA: TGTGCCAGTAGTATGGCCCACAGGGCGGCTAATGAAAAACTGTTTTTT. The gene calls are TRBV19 and TRBJ1-4, with D possibly TRBD1 on 6 matching bases. V shed 3 bases and J shed 3 bases, with 14 bases lying between them. This CDR3 region has 16 residues. The germline V gene has CDR1 LNHDA and CDR2 SQIVND (reference sequence).

The rearrangement joins TRBV9 to TRBJ1-5; a weak D match, TRBD1 (6 bases). The germline V gene encodes CDR1 SGDLS and CDR2 YYNGEE. The CDR3 has 15 amino acids. V was cut by 4 bases and J by 4 bases, with 15 bases left in between. CDR3 sequence: CASSPDSRGNQPQHF. The CDR3 coding sequence is TGTGCCAGCAGCCCAGACAGCAGGGGAAATCAGCCCCAGCATTTT. The full variable domain, its missing parts supplied by reference TRBV9 and TRBJ1-5, is DSGVTQTPKHLITATGQRVTLRCSPRSGDLSVYWYQQSLDQGLQFLIQYYNGEERAKGNILERFSAQQFPDLHSELNLSSLELGDSALYFCASSPDSRGNQPQHFGDGTRLSIL.

The V gene is TRBV30, the J gene TRBJ1-6, with D possibly matching TRBD1 (6 bases). CDR1 is GTSNPN, CDR2 SVGIG, per germline (reference sequence). The CDR3 runs 14 residues. V was clipped by 5 bases and J by 6 bases, with 14 bases between them. The CDR3 is CAWSKTGINSPLHF. The CDR3 DNA reads as TGTGCCTGGTCTAAGACAGGAATTAATTCACCCCTCCACTTT.

The chain joins TRBV6-5 to TRBJ1-2, with 8 bases matching TRBD1. CDR3 length: 15 amino acids. Per the germline V gene, CDR1 is MNHEY and CDR2 is SVGAGI. V was clipped by 5 bases and J by 7 bases; unmatched bases: 12. Written as DNA, the CDR3 is TGTGCCAGCAGTCGGGGCCCCAGGGGGCAGTCTGGCTACACCTTC. Amino acids: CASSRGPRGQSGYTF.

This clone was seen once. This sample includes further DNA sequences coding for the same CDR3. The chain couples TRBV27 to TRBJ2-6, with D hard to call. Deletions cut 3 bases from V and 0 bases from J, with 3 bases between. Germline CDR1 and CDR2: MNHEY and SMNVEV (reference sequence). The CDR3 contains 14 residues. CDR3 protein: CASSFSSGANVLTF. The CDR3 nucleotides read TGTGCCAGCAGTTTCTCCTCTGGGGCCAACGTCCTGACTTTC.

This clone was observed once. The chain couples TRBV19 to TRBJ1-6; 10 bases fit TRBD1. The CDR3 has 13 amino acids. Germline assignment: CDR1 LNHDA and CDR2 SQIVND (reference sequence). After removal of 5 bases from V and 9 bases from J, the junction contained 1 base not matched to a gene. The CDR3 sequence: CASSGTGVSPLHF. The DNA for the CDR3 is TGTGCCAGTAGTGGGACAGGGGTTTCACCCCTCCACTTT.

The rearrangement joins TRBV24-1 to TRBJ2-1; tentative D call: TRBD2 (7 bases). The CDR3 extends over 15 amino acids. V dropped 7 bases and J dropped 0 bases, with 12 bases sitting between them. Germline CDR1 and CDR2: KGHDR and SFDVKD. The CDR3, as DNA: TGTGCCACCAGCCCGAGGGGGGGCTCCTACAATGAGCAGTTCTTC. Translated, it gives CATSPRGGSYNEQFF.

This sequence joins TRBV6-5 and TRBJ2-7, with 9 bases identical to TRBD2. Trimming removed 7 bases from V and 1 base from J; junction bases left unmatched: 5. This CDR3 has 14 residues. Germline CDR1 and CDR2: MNHEY and SVGAGI. The CDR3 DNA reads as TGTGCCAGCAACCCCAGCGGGGGGTCCTACGAGCAGTACTTC. Amino acid sequence: CASNPSGGSYEQYF.

V is TRBV7-2 and J is TRBJ2-3, with D uncertain. The V end lost 1 base, the J end lost 0 bases, and 11 bases lay between the germline ends. In germline, CDR1 is SGHTA, CDR2 FQGNSA. The CDR3 has 16 residues. This CDR3 is CASSLGVFPSTDTQYF. The CDR3, as DNA: TGTGCCAGCAGCTTAGGTGTTTTCCCTAGCACAGATACGCAGTATTTT.

The rearrangement joins TRBV3-1 (or the pseudogene TRBV3-2) to TRBJ1-6; D gene ambiguous. This CDR3 region has 14 residues. V lost 4 bases and J lost 6, with 10 bases in between. Germline CDR1 reads LGHDT; CDR2 reads YNNKEL (reference sequence). The chain's CDR3 is CASSLPRGNSPLHF. The CDR3 DNA is TGTGCCAGCAGCCTACCGCGCGGTAATTCACCCCTCCACTTT.